This T cell receptor (beta chain) was captured in a study of T cell responses to AZD1222 COVID-19 vaccine. Turning to the study itself: Pooling was applied to second doses at about 4 or about 12 weeks. Study results and caveats: Just a handful of people given AZD1222 tested seropositive at baseline. There were mostly white British donors and more females than males, and clonal diversity was possibly underestimated.

With regard to this clone: What it recognizes is unknown.

The germline CDR1 and CDR2 sequences are SGHTA and FQGTGA. Trimming cost V 2 bases and J 0 bases, with 7 bases left between them. This CDR3 has 14 amino acids. Measured with immunoSEQ multiplex PCR; TCRdb has only the in-frame clones, and not every one. The sample has roughly 100,000 clones, roughly nine tenths seen once. The input for sequencing was peripheral blood, taken on day 0 of AZD1222 vaccination. The V gene is TRBV7-3, the J gene TRBJ2-5; tentative D call: TRBD1 (5 bases). This receptor was identified in an adult in good health. This chain's CDR3 is CASSLSRDQETQYF. Written as DNA, the CDR3 is TGTGCCAGCAGCTTATCCAGGGACCAAGAGACCCAGTACTTC.